This T cell receptor beta chain appears in the sequencing data of a study of monozygotic twins with inflammatory bowel disease. The germline V gene encodes CDR1 KGHSH and CDR2 LQKENI. The CDR3 contains 13 residues. The unique tags termed UMIs, each holding a 6-nucleotide sample barcode, were added by means of template switching. TCRdb derives one entry per CDR3 protein from the 5' RACE reads, leaving out DNA. Recorded here are roughly 300,000 distinct CDR3 sequences; the top ten clones represent less than 6.5%. Worth noting for this clonotype: The target antigen is unknown.

General study results and limits: The analysis did not separate different T cell subtypes.

This clonotype was obtained from a human donor with ulcerative colitis or Crohn's disease, or a healthy co-twin of an affected twin (not recorded which). This chain links TRBV18 with TRBJ1-2; TCRdb proposes TRBD1, but this gene call is untestable without DNA. The sequencing input was blood. The CDR3 region is CASSPQAGDGYTF.